These 24 T cell receptor beta chains were sequenced from one sample in a study of cytomegalovirus exposure and HLA in healthy donors. The PCR made use of 60 Vbeta and 13 Jbeta primers. The assay was immunoSEQ multiplex PCR, and TCRdb's table has in-frame clones only and misses some. There are some 39,000 clones in the sample, with 4% held by the top ten. Specimen: PBMCs. The receptors come from a male donor in good health and CMV-seronegative.

The chain joins TRBV6-6 to TRBJ1-2, with D unclear. Deletions cut 2 bases from V and 2 bases from J, with 12 bases between. The CDR3 has 15 residues. Germline CDR1 and CDR2: MNHNY and SVGAGI (reference sequence). CDR3 region: CASSYPEGGNYGYTF. DNA of the CDR3: TGTGCCAGCAGTTACCCCGAAGGAGGCAACTATGGCTACACCTTC.

The CDR3, as DNA: TGCGCCAGCAGCTTGGCCGTCGGGGGGAGAGGTGAAAAACTGTTTTTT. Translated: CASSLAVGGRGEKLFF. The chain employs TRBV5-1 and TRBJ1-4; D may be TRBD1 (5 bases). The CDR3 length is 16 residues. The V end was cut by 0 bases, the J end by 7 bases, with 16 bases between. The germline gives CDR1 SGHRS, CDR2 YFSETQ.

The rearrangement links TRBV7-9 to TRBJ1-5, with a possible D match to TRBD1 (5 bases). The CDR3 runs to 15 residues. Germline-derived CDR1 and CDR2 are SEHNR and FQNEAQ (reference sequence). Trimming shortened V by 6 bases and J by 3 bases, and 15 bases separated the two germline ends. The CDR3 here is CASSSPGDLNQPQHF. CDR3 coding DNA: TGTGCCAGCAGTTCCCCGGGGGATCTCAATCAGCCCCAGCATTTT. Filled out from reference TRBV7-9 and TRBJ1-5, the complete variable domain reads DTGVSQNPRHKITKRGQNVTFRCDPISEHNRLYWYRQTLGQGPEFLTYFQNEAQLEKSRLLSDRFSAERPKGSFSTLEIQRTEQGDSAMYLCASSSPGDLNQPQHFGDGTRLSIL.

The gene calls are TRBV6-1 and TRBJ2-7, with 8 nucleotides matching TRBD2. From germline, CDR1 is MNHNS and CDR2 SASEGT. Trimming removed 2 bases from V and 2 bases from J; junction bases left unmatched: 5. The CDR3 consists of 15 residues. CDR3 sequence: CASSEKVSGAYEQYF. CDR3 DNA sequence: TGTGCCAGCAGTGAAAAAGTTAGCGGGGCCTACGAGCAGTACTTC.

The rearrangement links TRBV29-1 to TRBJ2-7; 10 nucleotides line up with TRBD1. The CDR3 length is 13 residues. Per germline, CDR1 SQVTM and CDR2 ANQGSEA. Trimming took 7 bases from V and 5 from J; bases not matched to a gene: 8. CDR3 residues: CSARQGASNEQYF. The CDR3 DNA follows: TGCAGCGCACGACAGGGGGCTTCGAACGAGCAGTACTTC.

J is TRBJ1-1 and V is TRBV7-9; 7 bases are a match to TRBD1. Germline V lookup: CDR1 SEHNR, CDR2 FQNEAQ (reference sequence). This CDR3 contains 16 residues. V shed 7 bases and J 5 bases; nucleotides not matched to a gene: 16. DNA of the CDR3: TGTGCCAGCATCCTATGGCCTGGACAGGCGGGAACTGAAGCTTTCTTT. Translating gives CASILWPGQAGTEAFF.

This chain links TRBV5-6 with TRBJ2-5; 11 bases line up with TRBD1. The J call may not be correct, given that the DNA end is closer to TRBJ2-7. CDR3 length: 15 amino acids. From germline, CDR1 is SGHDT and CDR2 YYEEEE. For the CDR3, the DNA is TGTGCCAGCAGCCCGGACAGGGGGCCCATCTACGAGCAGTACTTC. It yields the protein CASSPDRGPIYEQYF.

The genes are TRBV2 and TRBJ1-2; D may be TRBD1 (6 bases). The CDR3 runs to 13 residues. V was pared by 6 bases and J by 4 bases, with 12 bases between. Germline V gene data show CDR1 as SNHLY and CDR2 as FYNNEI. The CDR3, as DNA: TGTGCCAGCAGGAGGGACATCAGCTATGGCTACACCTTC. This sequence encodes CASRRDISYGYTF.

The rearrangement uses TRBV6-1 and TRBJ1-6; unclear D gene. The CDR3 has 15 residues. Germline V gene sequence: CDR1 MNHNS, CDR2 SASEGT. Trimming took off 2 bases at V and 1 base at J, with 6 bases between the two ends. The CDR3 DNA reads as TGTGCCAGCAGTGAATCAACATCCTATAATTCACCCCTCCACTTT. It yields the protein CASSESTSYNSPLHF.

This chain joins TRBV6-5 and TRBJ1-5; weak D call: TRBD1 (6 bases). V was shortened by 5 bases and J by 6 bases, with 11 bases between the two germline ends. The germline CDR1 and CDR2 sequences are MNHEY and SVGAGI. The length of the CDR3 is 13 residues. The DNA of the CDR3 is TGTGCCAGCAGTCAGGGGAAGGCTCAGCCCCAGCATTTT. This codes for CASSQGKAQPQHF.

Here the CDR3 reads CASSLVSSGQGAYGYTF. CDR3 nucleotide sequence: TGCGCCAGCAGCTTGGTATCGTCGGGACAGGGGGCCTATGGCTACACCTTC. This chain links TRBV5-1 with TRBJ1-2, with TRBD1 matching over 12 bases. The CDR3 extends over 17 amino acids. Germline loops: CDR1 SGHRS, CDR2 YFSETQ. V lost 0 bases and J lost 4; bases outside the gene matches: 7.

The chain employs TRBV30 and TRBJ2-7; D perhaps matches TRBD1 (6 bases). This CDR3 spans 12 amino acids. Germline V CDR1 and CDR2: GTSNPN, SVGIG (reference sequence). V gave up 4 bases and J gave up 7 bases, with 14 bases separating them. The CDR3: CAWTYTGLEQYF. For the CDR3, the DNA is TGTGCCTGGACCTACACAGGGTTAGAGCAGTACTTC.

The chain has TRBV27 and TRBJ1-5, with no clear D. This CDR3 has 13 residues. Germline values: CDR1 MNHEY, CDR2 SMNVEV (reference sequence). V dropped 2 bases and J dropped 7 bases, with 9 bases sitting between them. The chain's CDR3 is CASSLSAGQPQHF. CDR3 nucleotides: TGTGCCAGCAGTTTAAGTGCAGGCCAGCCCCAGCATTTT.

The chain has TRBV7-6 and TRBJ1-6; D is undetermined. V lost 1 base to trimming and J lost 6 bases, with 4 bases between them. CDR1 and CDR2 from the germline V gene are SGHVS and FNYEAQ. The CDR3 is made up of 13 amino acids. This CDR3 reads CASSLEPNSPLHF. DNA for the CDR3: TGTGCCAGCAGCTTAGAGCCTAATTCACCCCTCCACTTT.

CDR3: CASSLQANEQFF. The CDR3 DNA sequence: TGTGCCAGCAGCTTACAAGCAAATGAGCAGTTCTTC. The V gene is TRBV11-2, the J gene TRBJ2-1; no reliable D call. In germline, CDR1 is SGHAT, CDR2 FQNNGV. The CDR3 has 12 amino acids. Trimming took 2 bases from V and 7 from J, leaving 6 bases between them. Combining the CDR3 with reference TRBV11-2 and TRBJ2-1 gives the whole variable domain EAGVAQSPRYKIIEKRQSVAFWCNPISGHATLYWYQQILGQGPKLLIQFQNNGVVDDSQLPKDRFSAERLKGVDSTLKIQPAKLEDSAVYLCASSLQANEQFFGPGTRLTVL.

The chain combines TRBV6-5 with TRBJ2-1; 8 bases fit TRBD1. V lost 5 bases and J lost 9; bases outside the gene matches: 9. CDR3 length equals 14 residues. Germline lookup yields CDR1 MNHEY and CDR2 SVGAGI. The CDR3 DNA follows: TGTGCCAGCAGTCGACAGGGGATAATAGGTGAGCAGTTCTTC. Protein: CASSRQGIIGEQFF.

The chain carries TRBV5-1 and TRBJ2-7; TRBD1 might be the D (6 bases). V shed 4 bases and J shed 1 base, with 12 bases lying between them. Germline-derived CDR1 and CDR2 are SGHRS and YFSETQ. CDR3 size: 14 residues. The CDR3 region is CASSPRQESYEQYF. The CDR3 coding sequence is TGCGCCAGCAGCCCACGACAGGAGTCCTACGAGCAGTACTTC.

DNA for the CDR3: TGTGCCAGTAGTATCGCGAAGTACACTGAAGCTTTCTTT. This translates into CASSIAKYTEAFF. The rearrangement uses TRBV19 and TRBJ1-1; D is unclear. Germline CDR1 LNHDA, CDR2 SQIVND (reference sequence). Trimming removed 3 bases from V and 3 bases from J, with 8 bases in between. This CDR3 is built from 13 residues. The whole variable domain, remainder taken from reference TRBV19 and TRBJ1-1, is DGGITQSPKYLFRKEGQNVTLSCEQNLNHDAMYWYRQDPGQGLRLIYYSQIVNDFQKGDIAEGYSVSREKKESFPLTVTSAQKNPTAFYLCASSIAKYTEAFFGQGTRLTVV.

The chain uses TRBV11-2 and TRBJ1-1, with D perhaps matching TRBD1 (5 bases). The germline V and J ends were trimmed by 1 base and 0 bases, with 12 bases remaining between them. Per germline, CDR1 SGHAT and CDR2 FQNNGV. The CDR3 loop spans 16 amino acids. The CDR3 DNA reads as TGTGCCAGCAGCTTAGCCCAGGGTTTAGTGAACACTGAAGCTTTCTTT. It translates to CASSLAQGLVNTEAFF.

V and J are TRBV6-1 and TRBJ2-1; TRBD2 aligns across 13 bases. V lost 6 bases to trimming and J lost 7 bases; unmatched junction nucleotides: 6. Germline V gene lookup returns CDR1 MNHNS and CDR2 SASEGT. The CDR3 extends over 15 amino acids. The DNA for the CDR3 is TGTGCCAGCAGGGCACTAGCGGGGGGGCCAAATGAGCAGTTCTTC. Amino acids: CASRALAGGPNEQFF.

V gene TRBV12-2 combines with J gene TRBJ2-6; TRBD1 is the table's D call and was not checked against the DNA. TRBV12-2 is a documented pseudogene. CDR3 length: 15 residues. CDR3 sequence reads: CASRQTPEGANVLTF. The CDR3 region has the DNA TGTGCAAGTCGCCAGACACCGGAAGGGGCCAACGTCCTGACTTTC.

The rearrangement links TRBV27 to TRBJ1-2; D remains ambiguous. V lost 5 bases and J lost 4, with 17 bases in between. The CDR3 contains 15 residues. CDR1 and CDR2 from the germline V gene are MNHEY and SMNVEV (reference sequence). The CDR3: CASSPSTTPRYGYTF. CDR3 DNA sequence: TGTGCCAGCAGTCCCTCAACGACACCCCGCTATGGCTACACCTTC.

V is TRBV7-9 and J is TRBJ2-7; TRBD1 matches at 8 bases. Looked up from germline, CDR1 is SEHNR and CDR2 is FQNEAQ (reference sequence). The length of the CDR3 is 15 residues. V lost 5 bases, J lost 4 bases, and 10 bases stayed unmatched. The CDR3 DNA reads TGTGCCAGCAGCCAAACAGGGGGAAAGGGGTACGAGCAGTACTTC. This gives the protein CASSQTGGKGYEQYF.

The J gene is TRBJ2-5, the V gene TRBV13; D possibly corresponds to TRBD2 (5 bases). This CDR3 has 15 residues. V was trimmed by 1 base and J by 0 bases, leaving 9 bases between them. The germline CDR1 and CDR2 sequences are PRHDT and FYEKMQ (reference sequence). The CDR3 region is CASSLVGGNQETQYF. CDR3 bases: TGTGCCAGCAGCTTAGTTGGAGGTAACCAAGAGACCCAGTACTTC.